Given below is one T cell receptor (beta chain) in context. The time point denotes: newly diagnosed GD, antithyroid drugs for less than 3 months. Construction of the TCR library relied on RNA isolated from PBMCs. The sample belongs to a study of regulatory T cells in long-lasting Graves disease. In building TCR beta libraries, iRepertoire HTBI primers were used together with Arm-PCR of CDR3 regions. Each CDR3 protein gets one entry after TCRdb re-called the multiplex PCR reads with MiXCR. The data hold 250,000 to 300,000 distinct CDR3 sequences, with 15% to 20% observed a single time. V lost 3 bases, J lost 2 bases, and 7 bases stayed unmatched. CDR3 length equals 15 residues. Germline CDR1 KGHSH, CDR2 LQKENI. This sample was also put to use in a study of T cells in Graves' hyperthyroidism and ophthalmopathy. That investigation notes: Diagnoses were established using clinical symptoms, serum thyroxine and TRAb, thyroid ultrasound and orbital computed tomography. Onset of ophthalmopathy came a median roughly 6.5 months after the model predicted it.

This rearrangement joins TRBV18 to TRBJ2-7; 7 bases match TRBD2. The clonotype originates from a woman between 25 and 40 years old with Graves disease. Sequenced material: peripheral blood mononuclear cells (PBMCs), taken at new diagnosis, from a patient treated with antithyroid drugs. The DNA for the CDR3 is TGTGCCAGCTCACCGTTCAGCGGGACCACCTACGAGCAGTACTTC. It codes for CASSPFSGTTYEQYF.